The source of this T cell receptor beta chain is a study of blood T cells in healthy people across ages. Notes on the study in general: Strong correlation was found linking TCR beta diversity to naive T cell percentage.

CDR1 is SGHRS, CDR2 YFSETQ, per germline. This CDR3 has 15 residues. Trimming shortened V by 5 bases and J by 2 bases, and 16 bases separated the two germline ends. Next came a second PCR, run for about 7 to 11 cycles, which used a sample-barcoded 5' primer along with a J-beta primer mix. TCRdb reprocessed the 5' RACE reads via MiXCR and lists one record per CDR3 protein. The repertoire holds some 780,000 distinct CDR3 sequences, with more than 55% as singletons. Total RNA extraction produced at least 5.5 micrograms (per sample) for the study. About this clonotype itself: As yet, its antigen is unknown.

The sequencing sample was made of blood. This sequence originates from a man in his forties in good health. V usage is TRBV5-1 and J usage is TRBJ2-5; either TRBD1 or TRBD2 may fit D (5 bases each). CDR3 protein: CASRGDLPPQETQYF. The CDR3 region has the DNA TGCGCCAGCAGGGGGGACCTACCTCCACAAGAGACCCAGTACTTC.